This T cell receptor beta chain was identified during a study of T cell responses to AZD1222 COVID-19 vaccine. Sequencing used immunoSEQ multiplex PCR; TCRdb keeps in-frame clones, though not all of them. The sample consists of approximately 210,000 clones, roughly 90% of them appearing once. Germline V lookup: CDR1 MDHEN, CDR2 SYDVKM. The CDR3 covers 17 residues. V gave up 1 base and J gave up 6 bases; unmatched junction bases: 10. The genes are TRBV28 and TRBJ2-7; 12 bases align to TRBD2. This clonotype was sampled from an adult who received the AZD1222 COVID-19 vaccine. Sequencing used peripheral blood, obtained 28 days after the second AZD1222 dose. The CDR3 DNA follows: TGTGCCAGCAGTTTATTGTCTAGCGGGAGGGAAGGTGGCGAGCAGTACTTC. Protein: CASSLLSSGREGGEQYF. Looking up the rest from reference TRBV28 and TRBJ2-7 gives the full variable domain: DVKVTQSSRYLVKRTGEKVFLECVQDMDHENMFWYRQDPGLGLRLIYFSYDVKMKEKGDIPEGYSVSREKKERFSLILESASTNQTSMYLCASSLLSSGREGGEQYFGPGTRLTVT.